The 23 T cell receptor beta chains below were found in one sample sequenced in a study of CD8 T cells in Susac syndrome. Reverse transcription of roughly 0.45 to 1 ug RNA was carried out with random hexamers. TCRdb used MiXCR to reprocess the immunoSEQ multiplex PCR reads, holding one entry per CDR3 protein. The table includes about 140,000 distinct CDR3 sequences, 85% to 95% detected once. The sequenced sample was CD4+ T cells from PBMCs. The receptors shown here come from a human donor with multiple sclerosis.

The CDR3 loop reads CSVEYLQQGIVNEQFF. The CDR3 bases are TGCAGCGTTGAGTATCTCCAGCAGGGGATAGTAAATGAGCAGTTCTTC. The chain joins TRBV29-1 to TRBJ2-1, with a tentative D call TRBD1 (6 bases). The germline V gene has CDR1 SQVTM and CDR2 ANQGSEA. V gave up 3 bases and J gave up 7 bases, with 22 bases separating them. The CDR3 contains 16 residues.

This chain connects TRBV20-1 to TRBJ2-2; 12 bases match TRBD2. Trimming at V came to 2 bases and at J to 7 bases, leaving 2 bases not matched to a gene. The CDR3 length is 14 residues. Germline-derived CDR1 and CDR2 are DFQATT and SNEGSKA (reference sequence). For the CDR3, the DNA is TGCAGTGCTAGACTAGCGGGAGGGTTCGGGGAGCTGTTTTTT. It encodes CSARLAGGFGELFF.

The CDR3 nucleotides are TGCGCCAGCAGCTTGGGTCAATCGAACACTGAAGCTTTCTTT. It is translated as CASSLGQSNTEAFF. This chain joins TRBV5-1 and TRBJ1-1; D not resolved. CDR3 length: 14 amino acids. Trimming pared 0 bases from V and 1 base from J, leaving 7 bases between. CDR1 and CDR2 (germline): SGHRS, YFSETQ.

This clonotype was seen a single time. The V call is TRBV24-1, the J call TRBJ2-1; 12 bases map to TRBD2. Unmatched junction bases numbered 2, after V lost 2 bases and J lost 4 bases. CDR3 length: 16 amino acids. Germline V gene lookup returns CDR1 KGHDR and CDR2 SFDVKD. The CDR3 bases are TGTGCCACCAGTGATTCTAGCGGGAGGGCTTACAATGAGCAGTTCTTC. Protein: CATSDSSGRAYNEQFF.

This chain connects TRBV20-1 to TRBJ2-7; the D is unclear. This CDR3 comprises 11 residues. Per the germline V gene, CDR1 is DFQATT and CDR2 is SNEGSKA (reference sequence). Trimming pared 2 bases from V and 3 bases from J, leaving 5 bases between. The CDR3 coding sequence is TGCAGTGCTAGACAGGTCTACGAGCAGTACTTC. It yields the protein CSARQVYEQYF.

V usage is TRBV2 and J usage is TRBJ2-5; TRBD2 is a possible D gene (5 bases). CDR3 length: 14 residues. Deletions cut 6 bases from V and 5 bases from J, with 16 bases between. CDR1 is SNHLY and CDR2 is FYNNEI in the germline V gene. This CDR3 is CASRASLAGETQYF. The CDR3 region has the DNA TGTGCCAGCAGGGCAAGCCTAGCTGGTGAGACCCAGTACTTC.

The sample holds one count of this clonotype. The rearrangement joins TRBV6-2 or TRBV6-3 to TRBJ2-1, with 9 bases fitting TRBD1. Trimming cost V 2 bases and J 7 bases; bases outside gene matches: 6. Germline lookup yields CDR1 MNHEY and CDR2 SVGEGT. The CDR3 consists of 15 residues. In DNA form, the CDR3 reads TGTGCCAGCAGTTACGGTGGGACAGGGCAGAATGAGCAGTTCTTC. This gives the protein CASSYGGTGQNEQFF.

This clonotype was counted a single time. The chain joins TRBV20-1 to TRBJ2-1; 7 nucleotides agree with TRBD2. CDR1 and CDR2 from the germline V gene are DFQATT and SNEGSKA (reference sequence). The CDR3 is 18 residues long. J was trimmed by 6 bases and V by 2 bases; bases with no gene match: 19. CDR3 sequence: CSARSSSLGSGIFNEQFF. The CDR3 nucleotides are TGCAGTGCTAGATCCTCTTCATTGGGGAGCGGGATTTTCAATGAGCAGTTCTTC.

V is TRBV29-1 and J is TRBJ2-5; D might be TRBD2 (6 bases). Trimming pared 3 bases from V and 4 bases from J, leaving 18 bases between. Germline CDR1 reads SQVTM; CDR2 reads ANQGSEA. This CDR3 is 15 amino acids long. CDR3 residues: CSVDGGVMLGETQYF. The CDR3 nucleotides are TGCAGCGTTGACGGAGGGGTCATGCTCGGAGAGACCCAGTACTTC.

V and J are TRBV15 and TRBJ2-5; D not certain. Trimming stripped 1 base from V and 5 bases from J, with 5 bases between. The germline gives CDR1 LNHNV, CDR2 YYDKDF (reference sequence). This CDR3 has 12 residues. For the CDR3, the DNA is TGTGCCACCAGCAGAGCCAGGGAGACCCAGTACTTC. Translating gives CATSRARETQYF.

CDR3 sequence reads: CASSLLESNEQFF. DNA of the CDR3: TGTGCCAGCAGCCTTTTAGAGTCCAATGAGCAGTTCTTC. This chain links TRBV3-1 with TRBJ2-1; D ambiguous. The CDR3 is 13 residues long. V lost 4 bases, J lost 6 bases, and 10 bases lay in between. Germline CDR1 LGHDT, CDR2 YNNKEL (reference sequence).

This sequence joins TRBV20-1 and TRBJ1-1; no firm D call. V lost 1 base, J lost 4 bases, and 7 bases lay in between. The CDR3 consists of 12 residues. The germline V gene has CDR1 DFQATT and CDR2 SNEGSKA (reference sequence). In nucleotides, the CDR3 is TGCAGTGCTAGAGCTAGTGGCACTGAAGCTTTCTTT. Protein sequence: CSARASGTEAFF.

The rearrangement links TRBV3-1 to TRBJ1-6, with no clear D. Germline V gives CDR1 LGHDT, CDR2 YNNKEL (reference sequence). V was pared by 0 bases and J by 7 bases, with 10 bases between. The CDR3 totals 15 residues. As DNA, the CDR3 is TGTGCCAGCAGCCAAGATGGCCAGAGAAATTCACCCCTCCACTTT. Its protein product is CASSQDGQRNSPLHF.

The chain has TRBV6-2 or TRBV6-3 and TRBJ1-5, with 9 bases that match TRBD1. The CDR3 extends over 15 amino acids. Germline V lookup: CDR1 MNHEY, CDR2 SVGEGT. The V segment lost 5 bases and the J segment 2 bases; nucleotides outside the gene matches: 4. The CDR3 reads CASSADRGGNQPQHF. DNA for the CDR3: TGTGCCAGCAGTGCGGACAGGGGAGGCAATCAGCCCCAGCATTTT.

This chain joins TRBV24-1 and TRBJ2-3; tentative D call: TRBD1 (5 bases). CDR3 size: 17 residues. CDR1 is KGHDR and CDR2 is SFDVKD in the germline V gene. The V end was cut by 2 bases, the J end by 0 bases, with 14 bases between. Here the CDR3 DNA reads TGTGCCACCAGTGATTGGGGCGCGGCTACTAGCACAGATACGCAGTATTTT. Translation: CATSDWGAATSTDTQYF.

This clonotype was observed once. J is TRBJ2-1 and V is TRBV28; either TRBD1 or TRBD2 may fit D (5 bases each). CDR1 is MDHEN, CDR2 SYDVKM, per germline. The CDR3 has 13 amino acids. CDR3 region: CAGSGTSYNEQFF. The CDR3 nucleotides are TGTGCTGGGTCAGGGACCTCCTACAATGAGCAGTTCTTC.

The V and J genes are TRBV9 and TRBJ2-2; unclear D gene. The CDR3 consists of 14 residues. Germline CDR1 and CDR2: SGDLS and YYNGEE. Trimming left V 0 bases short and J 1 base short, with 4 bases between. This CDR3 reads CASSVAVNTGELFF. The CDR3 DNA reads TGTGCCAGCAGCGTAGCGGTGAACACCGGGGAGCTGTTTTTT.

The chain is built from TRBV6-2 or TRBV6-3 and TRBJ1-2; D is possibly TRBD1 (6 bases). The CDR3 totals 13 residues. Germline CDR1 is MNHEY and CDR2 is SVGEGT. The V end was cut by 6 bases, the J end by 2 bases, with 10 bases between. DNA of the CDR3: TGTGCCAGCAGAGCGGGGGGCAACTATGGCTACACCTTC. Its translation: CASRAGGNYGYTF.

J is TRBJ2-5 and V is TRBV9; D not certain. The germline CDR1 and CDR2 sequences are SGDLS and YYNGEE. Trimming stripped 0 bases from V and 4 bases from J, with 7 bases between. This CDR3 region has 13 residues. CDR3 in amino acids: CASSVALLETQYF. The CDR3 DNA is TGTGCCAGCAGCGTAGCTCTGCTAGAGACCCAGTACTTC.

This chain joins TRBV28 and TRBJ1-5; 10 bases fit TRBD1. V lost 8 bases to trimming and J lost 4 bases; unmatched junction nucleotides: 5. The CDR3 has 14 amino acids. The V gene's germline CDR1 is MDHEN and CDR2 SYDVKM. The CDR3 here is CASQTGGINQPQHF. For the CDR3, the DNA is TGTGCCAGCCAGACAGGGGGCATTAATCAGCCCCAGCATTTT.

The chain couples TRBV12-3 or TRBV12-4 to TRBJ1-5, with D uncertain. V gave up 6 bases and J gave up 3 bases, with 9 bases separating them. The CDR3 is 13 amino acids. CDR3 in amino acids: CASRHLANQPQHF. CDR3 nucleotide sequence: TGTGCCAGCAGACACCTTGCCAATCAGCCCCAGCATTTT.

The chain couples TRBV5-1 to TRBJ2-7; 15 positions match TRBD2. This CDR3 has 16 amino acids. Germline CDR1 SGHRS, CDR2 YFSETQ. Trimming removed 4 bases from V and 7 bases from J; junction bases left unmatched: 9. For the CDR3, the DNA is TGCGCCAGCAGCACCGGACTAGCGGGAGGGATGGGAGAGCAGTACTTC. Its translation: CASSTGLAGGMGEQYF.

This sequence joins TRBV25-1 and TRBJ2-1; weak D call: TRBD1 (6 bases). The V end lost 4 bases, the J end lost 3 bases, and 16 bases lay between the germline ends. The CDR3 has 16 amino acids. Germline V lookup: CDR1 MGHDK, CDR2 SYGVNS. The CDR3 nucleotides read TGTGCCAGCAGTGGGGGACAAGGAAAGGACTACAATGAGCAGTTCTTC. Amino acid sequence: CASSGGQGKDYNEQFF.